Presented here are 2 T cell receptor beta chains from one specimen sequenced in a study of cytomegalovirus exposure and HLA in healthy donors. Libraries were prepared by immunoSEQ multiplex PCR; TCRdb keeps only in-frame clonotypes and omits some of them. The sample lists approximately 81,000 clones; around 94% were seen once. Sequenced input: PBMCs. Receptor source: a man in his late teens or twenties in good health and CMV-seronegative.

The chain carries TRBV11-3 and TRBJ1-2; TRBD1 matches 10 bases. Per germline, CDR1 SGHNT and CDR2 YENEEA. V shed 5 bases and J 7 bases; nucleotides not matched to a gene: 19. CDR3 length: 18 residues. The CDR3 reads CASSRDTTSGTGALGYTF. As DNA, the CDR3 is TGTGCCAGCAGCCGTGATACAACTTCCGGGACAGGGGCCCTTGGCTACACCTTC. Based on the CDR3 plus reference TRBV11-3 and TRBJ1-2, the full variable domain is EAGVVQSPRYKIIEKKQPVAFWCNPISGHNTLYWYLQNLGQGPELLIRYENEEAVDDSQLPKDRFSAERLKGVDSTLKIQPAELGDSAVYLCASSRDTTSGTGALGYTFGSGTRLTVV.

This clone appeared a single time. The CDR3 here is CASSYSTNSEAFF. The CDR3 nucleotides are TGTGCCAGCAGTTACTCTACCAACTCTGAAGCTTTCTTT. The chain links TRBV6-5 to TRBJ1-1; no clear D. Trimming removed 0 bases at V and 6 bases at J, with 8 bases between. Germline V CDR1 and CDR2: MNHEY, SVGAGI. This CDR3 has 13 residues.